These 20 T cell receptor beta chains were sequenced from one sample in a study of response to subunit inactivated influenza vaccine. MiXCR was run by TCRdb on the RT-PCR reads, yielding one entry per CDR3 protein. The sample lists hundreds of thousands of distinct CDR3 sequences, less than 15% seen once, with about 7.6% in the top ten. The specimen comprised PBMCs from blood, sampled 14 to 15 days before vaccination. The receptor source for this set is a man aged 45-60 years who received an inactivated influenza vaccine.

This clonotype was observed once. The chain employs TRBV5-1 and TRBJ2-5; D unresolved. The germline V gene encodes CDR1 SGHRS and CDR2 YFSETQ. The CDR3 is 14 residues long. V lost 1 base to trimming and J lost 1 base, with 8 bases between them. CDR3: CASSLRWSQETQYF. In nucleotides, the CDR3 is TGCGCCAGCAGCTTGAGGTGGTCCCAAGAGACCCAGTACTTC.

This clonotype was seen only a few times. The chain couples TRBV20-1 to TRBJ2-7; 7 nucleotides align to TRBD2. Trimming took 5 bases from V and 3 from J; bases not matched to a gene: 10. The germline V gene encodes CDR1 DFQATT and CDR2 SNEGSKA (reference sequence). The CDR3 runs to 14 residues. The CDR3 sequence is CSAHQREHLYEQYF. Written as DNA, the CDR3 is TGCAGTGCTCACCAGCGGGAACACCTCTACGAGCAGTACTTC.

The chain carries TRBV6-5 and TRBJ2-3, with 9 nucleotides matching TRBD1. Germline assignment: CDR1 MNHEY and CDR2 SVGAGI. The trim removed 4 bases at V and 1 base at J, leaving 9 bases unmatched. This CDR3 is built from 17 residues. The CDR3 nucleotides read TGTGCCAGCAGTTCCCGGGACAGGGTTATGCGCACAGATACGCAGTATTTT. Its protein product is CASSSRDRVMRTDTQYF.

This clonotype occurred a few times. The chain has TRBV9 and TRBJ2-3, with D unresolved. Trimming left V 0 bases short and J 6 bases short, with 11 bases between. The CDR3 has 14 amino acids. CDR1 and CDR2 (germline): SGDLS, YYNGEE. CDR3 residues: CASSVEAVRDTQYF. In DNA, the CDR3 is TGTGCCAGCAGCGTAGAGGCGGTAAGGGATACGCAGTATTTT.

This clonotype appeared a few times. The gene calls are TRBV9 and TRBJ2-4, with TRBD2 matching over 11 bases. V shed 4 bases, J shed 7 bases, and the junction held 13 bases outside the gene matches. Germline V CDR1 and CDR2: SGDLS, YYNGEE. The CDR3 extends over 17 amino acids. CDR3 sequence reads: CASSPGIAGGHSNIQYF. The CDR3 DNA reads TGTGCCAGCAGCCCCGGGATAGCGGGAGGGCACTCGAACATTCAGTACTTC.

The J gene is TRBJ2-1, the V gene TRBV6-4; D might be TRBD2 (6 bases). From germline, CDR1 is MRHNA and CDR2 SNTAGT. The CDR3 runs 16 residues. V was clipped by 0 bases and J by 0 bases, with 9 bases between them. The CDR3 region has the DNA TGTGCCAGCAGTGACTCGCTAGCGAGCTCCTACAATGAGCAGTTCTTC. It yields the protein CASSDSLASSYNEQFF.

The V gene is TRBV5-1, the J gene TRBJ2-1; D is ambiguous. Per germline, CDR1 SGHRS and CDR2 YFSETQ. The CDR3 runs to 18 residues. The V end lost 4 bases, the J end lost 4 bases, and 24 bases lay between the germline ends. The CDR3 sequence: CASSLHPPLVSDYNEQFF. DNA for the CDR3: TGCGCCAGCAGCCTACATCCCCCGCTAGTTTCAGATTACAATGAGCAGTTCTTC. The variable domain in full, completed from reference TRBV5-1 and TRBJ2-1, reads KAGVTQTPRYLIKTRGQQVTLSCSPISGHRSVSWYQQTPGQGLQFLFEYFSETQRNKGNFPGRFSGRQFSNSRSEMNVSTLELGDSALYLCASSLHPPLVSDYNEQFFGPGTRLTVL.

This clonotype has only a few counts. This sequence joins TRBV10-3 and TRBJ2-7; D possibly uses TRBD1 or TRBD2 (5 bases each). V was clipped by 10 bases and J by 0 bases, with 16 bases between them. Looked up from germline, CDR1 is ENHRY and CDR2 is SYGVKD. The CDR3 has 14 residues. The CDR3 region has the DNA TGTGCCACGGGCCGGGACGGATACTCCTACGAGCAGTACTTC. Its protein is CATGRDGYSYEQYF.

This clonotype was detected a few times. This chain joins TRBV2 and TRBJ2-1; 12 bases match TRBD2. The CDR3 extends over 16 amino acids. Germline lookup yields CDR1 SNHLY and CDR2 FYNNEI. V trimming: 6 bases; J trimming: 7 bases; junction bases outside the gene matches: 10. The CDR3: CASRIRLAGVGNEQFF. As DNA, the CDR3 is TGTGCCAGCAGAATACGACTAGCGGGAGTAGGTAATGAGCAGTTCTTC.

The chain carries TRBV7-2 and TRBJ2-7; TRBD2 matches 7 bases. V lost 5 bases and J lost 0; bases outside the gene matches: 10. This CDR3 has 16 amino acids. The germline gives CDR1 SGHTA, CDR2 FQGNSA. CDR3 sequence: CASSIYSGPSSYEQYF. The DNA for the CDR3 is TGTGCCAGCAGCATATATAGCGGGCCCAGCTCCTACGAGCAGTACTTC.

This clonotype was counted ten times or more. The chain joins TRBV9 to TRBJ1-5, with TRBD1 matching over 9 bases. The junction had 2 bases not matched to a gene; V was cut back by 2 bases and J by 5 bases. The CDR3 loop spans 14 amino acids. From germline, CDR1 is SGDLS and CDR2 YYNGEE. CDR3 in amino acids: CASSVGQGDQPQHF. CDR3 in DNA: TGTGCCAGCAGCGTGGGACAGGGAGATCAGCCCCAGCATTTT.

This CDR3 reads CATSRDRRATDTQYF. The CDR3 DNA reads as TGTGCCACCAGCAGAGATCGAAGGGCGACAGATACGCAGTATTTT. The chain links TRBV15 to TRBJ2-3; D gene unclear. Germline assignment: CDR1 LNHNV and CDR2 YYDKDF (reference sequence). The V end was cut by 0 bases, the J end by 3 bases, with 10 bases between. CDR3 length equals 15 residues.

This clonotype was observed a few times. The chain links TRBV15 to TRBJ2-2; D uncertain. Germline assignment: CDR1 LNHNV and CDR2 YYDKDF (reference sequence). V lost 6 bases to trimming and J lost 5 bases, with 10 bases between them. The CDR3 consists of 13 residues. The CDR3 protein is CATSATGTGELFF. The CDR3 DNA is TGTGCCACCAGTGCGACCGGAACCGGGGAGCTGTTTTTT.

The chain links TRBV4-3 to TRBJ2-3, with TRBD2 identical over 10 bases. From germline, CDR1 is LGHNA and CDR2 YSLEER. The CDR3 length is 16 residues. The V and J ends lost 1 base and 4 bases, in that order; junction bases with no gene match: 5. CDR3 sequence reads: CASSQGVAGGSDTQYF. The CDR3 DNA follows: TGCGCCAGCAGCCAAGGTGTAGCGGGGGGATCAGATACGCAGTATTTT.

This clonotype came up many times. CDR3 nucleotides: TGTGCCAGCAGTGTGCGAGATACGCAGTATTTT. Protein sequence: CASSVRDTQYF. V usage is TRBV12-3 or TRBV12-4 and J usage is TRBJ2-3; no firm D call. The CDR3 is made up of 11 amino acids. The V end was cut by 5 bases, the J end by 5 bases, with 5 bases between.

The chain uses TRBV7-9 and TRBJ2-3; tentative D call: TRBD1 (6 bases). Germline assignment: CDR1 SEHNR and CDR2 FQNEAQ (reference sequence). The V and J ends lost 1 base and 2 bases respectively, with 10 bases between them. This CDR3 is 15 amino acids long. CDR3 residues: CASSLVQGYTDTQYF. The CDR3 coding sequence is TGTGCCAGCAGCTTAGTGCAGGGGTACACAGATACGCAGTATTTT. Complete variable domain (other parts from reference TRBV7-9 and TRBJ2-3): DTGVSQNPRHKITKRGQNVTFRCDPISEHNRLYWYRQTLGQGPEFLTYFQNEAQLEKSRLLSDRFSAERPKGSFSTLEIQRTEQGDSAMYLCASSLVQGYTDTQYFGPGTRLTVL.

This clonotype turned up a few times. This chain uses TRBV7-2 with TRBJ1-2; D is ambiguous. Trimming stripped 3 bases from V and 4 bases from J, with 12 bases between. This CDR3 region has 14 residues. From germline, CDR1 is SGHTA and CDR2 FQGNSA. In DNA, the CDR3 is TGTGCCAGCAGCTTTTTACGTAACGGCTATGGCTACACCTTC. Translated, it gives CASSFLRNGYGYTF. The full variable domain, its missing parts supplied by reference TRBV7-2 and TRBJ1-2, is GAGVSQSPSNKVTEKGKDVELRCDPISGHTALYWYRQSLGQGLEFLIYFQGNSAPDKSGLPSDRFSAERTGGSVSTLTIQRTQQEDSAVYLCASSFLRNGYGYTFGSGTRLTVV.

The chain has TRBV25-1 and TRBJ2-3; no clear D gene. The CDR3 sequence is 13 residues long. The V end was cut by 1 base, the J end by 0 bases, with 2 bases between. Germline values: CDR1 MGHDK, CDR2 SYGVNS. This CDR3 is CASSELSTDTQYF. As DNA, the CDR3 is TGTGCCAGCAGTGAATTAAGCACAGATACGCAGTATTTT.

This clonotype was observed a few times. This chain links TRBV5-1 with TRBJ2-5; possible D gene TRBD1, 6 bases. V was clipped by 0 bases and J by 5 bases, with 17 bases between them. Germline V gene lookup returns CDR1 SGHRS and CDR2 YFSETQ. The CDR3 contains 16 residues. This CDR3 is CASSLAVWDMEETQYF. The CDR3 DNA follows: TGCGCCAGCAGCTTGGCCGTTTGGGACATGGAGGAGACCCAGTACTTC. Based on the CDR3 plus reference TRBV5-1 and TRBJ2-5, the full variable domain is KAGVTQTPRYLIKTRGQQVTLSCSPISGHRSVSWYQQTPGQGLQFLFEYFSETQRNKGNFPGRFSGRQFSNSRSEMNVSTLELGDSALYLCASSLAVWDMEETQYFGPGTRLLVL.

This clonotype was picked up a small number of times. The gene calls are TRBV9 and TRBJ1-2; no clear D. V was shortened by 0 bases and J by 0 bases, with 9 bases between the two germline ends. The CDR3 consists of 15 residues. Germline CDR1 and CDR2: SGDLS and YYNGEE. CDR3 sequence (DNA): TGTGCCAGCAGCGTAGGGATAATCCCTAACTATGGCTACACCTTC. Its translation: CASSVGIIPNYGYTF.